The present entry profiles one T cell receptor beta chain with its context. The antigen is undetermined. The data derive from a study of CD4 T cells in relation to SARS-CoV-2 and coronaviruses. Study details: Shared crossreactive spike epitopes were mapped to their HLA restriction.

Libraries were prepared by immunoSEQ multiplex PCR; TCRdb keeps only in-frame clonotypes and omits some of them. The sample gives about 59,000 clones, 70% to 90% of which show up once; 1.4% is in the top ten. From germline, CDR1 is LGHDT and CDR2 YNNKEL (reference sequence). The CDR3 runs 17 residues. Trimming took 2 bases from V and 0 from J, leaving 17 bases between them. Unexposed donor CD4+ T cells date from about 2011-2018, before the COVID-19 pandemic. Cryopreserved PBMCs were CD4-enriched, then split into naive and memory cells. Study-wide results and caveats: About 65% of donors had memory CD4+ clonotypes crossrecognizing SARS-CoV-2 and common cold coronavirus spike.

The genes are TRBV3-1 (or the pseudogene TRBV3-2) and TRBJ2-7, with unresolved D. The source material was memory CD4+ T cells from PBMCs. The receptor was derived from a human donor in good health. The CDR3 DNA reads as TGTGCCAGCAGCCAATCGTACGACGGACCTCGCTCCTACGAGCAGTACTTC. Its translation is CASSQSYDGPRSYEQYF.